This T cell receptor beta chain was documented in a study of T cell repertoires in cytomegalovirus infection. Study context: It was the public TCR beta signatures that indicated both CMV infection and matching HLA type.

MiXCR, applied by TCRdb to the reads, yields one record per CDR3 protein. The data show approximately 500,000 distinct CDR3 sequences, approximately 10% seen once. V lost 1 base, J lost 0 bases, and 16 bases lay in between. CDR3 length: 18 amino acids. This clonotype has at least ten counts. The V gene is TRBV12-3 or TRBV12-4, the J gene TRBJ1-3; D uncertain. The source of this sequence is a human donor in good health (CMV status not recorded). Some clones in this sample may be carry-over from other donors' samples. The specimen sequenced was PBMCs. The DNA for the CDR3 is TGTGCCAGCAGTTTAGGGTCGGTTGGTCCCCGCTCTGGAAACACCATATATTTT. As protein: CASSLGSVGPRSGNTIYF.